Shown below are 14 T cell receptor beta chains from a single sample sequenced in a study of OX40 agonist ivuxolimab in advanced cancers. Data came from immunoSEQ multiplex PCR; TCRdb stores just in-frame clones and leaves some out. The sample yields tens of thousands of clones, 90% to 95% seen once. The input for sequencing was CD4+ or CD8+ T cells sorted from blood, taken in a trial of the OX40 agonist ivuxolimab. The receptors derive from an adult with an advanced solid tumor such as melanoma, head and neck, liver or kidney cancer.

The chain is built from TRBV5-4 and TRBJ2-2; 11 bases agree with TRBD1. This CDR3 has 16 amino acids. J gave up 4 bases and V 4 bases, and 6 bases lay outside the gene matches. Germline V gene data show CDR1 as SGHNT and CDR2 as YYREEE (reference sequence). Here the CDR3 reads CASSPDRGHGTGELFF. The CDR3 DNA reads as TGTGCCAGCAGCCCGGACAGGGGGCATGGCACCGGGGAGCTGTTTTTT.

The genes are TRBV28 and TRBJ2-7; 8 nucleotides match TRBD2. Unmatched junction bases numbered 12, after V lost 5 bases and J lost 3 bases. The germline gives CDR1 MDHEN, CDR2 SYDVKM. The CDR3 sequence is 16 residues long. The CDR3 DNA reads as TGTGCCAGCAGTGCCCACGGGACTAGATATTACTACGAGCAGTACTTC. It is translated as CASSAHGTRYYYEQYF.

The chain links TRBV30 to TRBJ2-3; D may match TRBD1 or TRBD2 (5 bases each). Trimming took off 3 bases at V and 2 bases at J, with 18 bases between the two ends. This CDR3 has 16 amino acids. Per the germline V gene, CDR1 is GTSNPN and CDR2 is SVGIG (reference sequence). As DNA, the CDR3 is TGTGCCTGGAGCGCCTGGGACCTGGGTGTCACAGATACGCAGTATTTT. Translated, it gives CAWSAWDLGVTDTQYF. The full variable domain, completed using reference TRBV30 and TRBJ2-3, is SQTIHQWPATLVQPVGSPLSLECTVEGTSNPNLYWYRQAAGRGLQLLFYSVGIGQISSEVPQNLSASRPQDRQFILSSKKLLLSDSGFYLCAWSAWDLGVTDTQYFGPGTRLTVL.

V gene TRBV19 combines with J gene TRBJ2-4, with TRBD2 matching over 10 bases. J gave up 1 base and V 3 bases, and 9 bases lay outside the gene matches. The CDR3 is made up of 18 amino acids. The germline V gene has CDR1 LNHDA and CDR2 SQIVND (reference sequence). CDR3 loop: CASSMGLAIGGAKNIQYF. As DNA, the CDR3 is TGTGCCAGTAGTATGGGACTAGCGATAGGGGGGGCCAAAAACATTCAGTACTTC.

The V call is TRBV11-1, the J call TRBJ1-1; D uncertain. This CDR3 has 14 amino acids. Germline V gives CDR1 SGHAT, CDR2 FQDESV (reference sequence). The germline V and J ends were trimmed by 6 bases and 0 bases, with 11 bases remaining between them. CDR3 region: CASRRGRMNTEAFF. The DNA of the CDR3 is TGTGCCAGCAGACGAGGACGGATGAACACTGAAGCTTTCTTT. The full variable domain, its missing parts supplied by reference TRBV11-1 and TRBJ1-1, is EAEVAQSPRYKITEKSQAVAFWCDPISGHATLYWYRQILGQGPELLVQFQDESVVDDSQLPKDRFSAERLKGVDSTLKIQPAELGDSAMYLCASRRGRMNTEAFFGQGTRLTVV.

A single count supports this clone. The chain has TRBV7-9 and TRBJ1-3; a weak D match, TRBD1 (5 bases). Germline CDR1 reads SEHNR; CDR2 reads FQNEAQ (reference sequence). The CDR3 sequence is 16 residues long. Trimming stripped 1 base from V and 0 bases from J, with 10 bases between. CDR3 sequence reads: CASSLVGGNSGNTIYF. In DNA, the CDR3 is TGTGCCAGCAGCTTAGTTGGGGGTAACTCTGGAAACACCATATATTTT.

The gene calls are TRBV11-3 and TRBJ2-5; 13 bases match TRBD2. This CDR3 comprises 16 residues. Trimming at V came to 5 bases and at J to 5 bases, leaving 8 bases not matched to a gene. CDR1 SGHNT and CDR2 YENEEA come from the germline V gene. CDR3 sequence: CASSPWTSGSLETQYF. DNA of the CDR3: TGTGCCAGCAGCCCCTGGACTAGCGGGAGTTTGGAGACCCAGTACTTC.

This chain links TRBV7-2 with TRBJ2-3; D remains unclear. Germline assignment: CDR1 SGHTA and CDR2 FQGNSA. There are 11 residues in the CDR3. Trimming removed 4 bases from V and 4 bases from J, with 3 bases in between. The CDR3 nucleotides are TGTGCCAGCAGCTCTTCAGATACGCAGTATTTT. The encoded protein is CASSSSDTQYF.

This chain links TRBV18 with TRBJ2-1; TRBD2 aligns across 14 bases. Losses at the gene ends were 2 bases for V and 7 bases for J; bases not matched to a gene: 7. The length of the CDR3 is 17 residues. The germline gives CDR1 KGHSH, CDR2 LQKENI. In nucleotides, the CDR3 is TGTGCCAGCTCACCAGTGACTAGCGGGAGGGCAGGGAATGAGCAGTTCTTC. This encodes CASSPVTSGRAGNEQFF.

The chain combines TRBV19 with TRBJ2-7; tentatively, D is TRBD1 (6 bases). The germline V gene encodes CDR1 LNHDA and CDR2 SQIVND (reference sequence). The CDR3 is 13 residues long. V lost 5 bases and J lost 5, with 13 bases in between. The CDR3 DNA reads TGTGCCAGTAGTCGTGACAGGTGGAACGAGCAGTACTTC. Amino acid sequence: CASSRDRWNEQYF. The whole variable domain, filled in from reference TRBV19 and TRBJ2-7, reads DGGITQSPKYLFRKEGQNVTLSCEQNLNHDAMYWYRQDPGQGLRLIYYSQIVNDFQKGDIAEGYSVSREKKESFPLTVTSAQKNPTAFYLCASSRDRWNEQYFGPGTRLTVT.

The gene calls are TRBV28 and TRBJ1-2; no definite D call. Trimming removed 5 bases from V and 3 bases from J, with 4 bases in between. The CDR3 runs to 11 residues. The germline V gene encodes CDR1 MDHEN and CDR2 SYDVKM. The CDR3 region is CASSKDYGYTF. DNA for the CDR3: TGTGCCAGCAGTAAAGACTATGGCTACACCTTC.

The count of this clone is one. This sequence joins TRBV11-3 and TRBJ2-7; D might be TRBD1 (5 bases). In germline, CDR1 is SGHNT, CDR2 YENEEA. The CDR3 extends over 16 amino acids. The V and J ends lost 5 bases and 5 bases respectively, with 22 bases between them. The CDR3: CASSGYMGRTTHEQYF. The CDR3 DNA is TGTGCCAGCAGCGGTTACATGGGGCGCACTACTCACGAGCAGTACTTC.

This chain connects TRBV28 to TRBJ1-4, with D possibly TRBD1 on 6 matching bases. V lost 7 bases and J 8 bases, leaving 14 bases between the germline ends. This CDR3 contains 13 residues. Germline V gives CDR1 MDHEN, CDR2 SYDVKM. The DNA of the CDR3 is TGTGCCAGCAACCGACAGGCGGACGAAAAACTGTTTTTT. This codes for CASNRQADEKLFF.

In this sample, this clone turned up once. This chain connects TRBV7-9 to TRBJ2-1; D remains ambiguous. Trimming removed 7 bases at V and 4 bases at J, with 8 bases between. The CDR3 has 12 residues. From germline, CDR1 is SEHNR and CDR2 FQNEAQ (reference sequence). CDR3 sequence: CASTSKYNEQFF. The CDR3 DNA reads TGTGCCAGCACCTCTAAATACAATGAGCAGTTCTTC.